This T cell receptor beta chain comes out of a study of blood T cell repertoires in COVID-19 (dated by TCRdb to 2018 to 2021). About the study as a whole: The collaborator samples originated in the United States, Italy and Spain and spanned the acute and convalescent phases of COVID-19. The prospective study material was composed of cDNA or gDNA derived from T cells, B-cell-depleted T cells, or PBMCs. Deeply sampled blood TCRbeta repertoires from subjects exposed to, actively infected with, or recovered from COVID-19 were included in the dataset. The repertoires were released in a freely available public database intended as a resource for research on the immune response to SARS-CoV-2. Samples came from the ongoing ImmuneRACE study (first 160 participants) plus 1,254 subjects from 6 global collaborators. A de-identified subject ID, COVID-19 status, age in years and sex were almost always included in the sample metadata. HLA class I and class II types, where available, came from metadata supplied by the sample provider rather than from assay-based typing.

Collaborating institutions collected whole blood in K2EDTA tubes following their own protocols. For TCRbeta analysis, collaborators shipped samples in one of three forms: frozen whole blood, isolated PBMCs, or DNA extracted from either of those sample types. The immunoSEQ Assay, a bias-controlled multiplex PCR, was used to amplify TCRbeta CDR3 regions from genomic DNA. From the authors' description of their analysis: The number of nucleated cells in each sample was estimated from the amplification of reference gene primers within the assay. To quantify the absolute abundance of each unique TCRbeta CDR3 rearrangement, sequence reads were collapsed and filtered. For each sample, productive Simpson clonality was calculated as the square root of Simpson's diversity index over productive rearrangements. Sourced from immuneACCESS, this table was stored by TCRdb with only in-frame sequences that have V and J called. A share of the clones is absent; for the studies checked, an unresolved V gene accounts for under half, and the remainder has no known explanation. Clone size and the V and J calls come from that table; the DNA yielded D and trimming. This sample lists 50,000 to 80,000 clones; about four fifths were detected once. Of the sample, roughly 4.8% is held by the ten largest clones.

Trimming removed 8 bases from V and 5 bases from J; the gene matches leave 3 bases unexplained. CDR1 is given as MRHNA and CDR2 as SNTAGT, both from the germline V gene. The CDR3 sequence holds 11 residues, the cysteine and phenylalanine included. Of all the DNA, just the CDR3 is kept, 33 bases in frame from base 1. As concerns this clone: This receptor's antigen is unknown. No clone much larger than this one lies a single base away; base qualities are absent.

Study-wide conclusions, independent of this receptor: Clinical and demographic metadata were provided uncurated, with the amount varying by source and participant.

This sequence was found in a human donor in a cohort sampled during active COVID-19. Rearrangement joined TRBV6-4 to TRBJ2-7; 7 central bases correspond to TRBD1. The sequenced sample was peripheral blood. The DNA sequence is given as TGTGCCAGCGACAGGGTCCACGAGCAGTACTTC. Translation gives CASDRVHEQYF.